This TCR beta chain was sequenced for a study of T cells after yellow fever vaccination. MiXCR, run by TCRdb on the 5' RACE reads, gives a single entry per CDR3 protein. The sample shows about 210,000 distinct CDR3 sequences, approximately 3.3% of them seen only once. This CDR3 is 13 amino acids long. Germline V gene lookup returns CDR1 MDHEN and CDR2 SYDVKM. Trimming took off 6 bases at V and 7 bases at J, with 13 bases between the two ends. The receptor's source is a man aged 18 to 35 who received the YFV17D yellow fever vaccine. The sample was CD4+ T cells sorted from PBMCs, taken 10 days after the yellow fever booster vaccination. V is TRBV28 and J is TRBJ1-5, with a weak D call TRBD1 (5 bases). The CDR3 protein is CASSRFTGQPQHF. The CDR3 coding sequence is TGTGCCAGCAGCCGTTTCACAGGACAGCCCCAGCATTTT. The full variable domain, completed using reference TRBV28 and TRBJ1-5, is DVKVTQSSRYLVKRTGEKVFLECVQDMDHENMFWYRQDPGLGLRLIYFSYDVKMKEKGDIPEGYSVSREKKERFSLILESASTNQTSMYLCASSRFTGQPQHFGDGTRLSIL.